A single sample is the source of the 16 T cell receptor beta chains below, sequenced in a study of T cell responses to AZD1222 COVID-19 vaccine (dated by TCRdb to about 2021). Libraries were constructed by the immunoSEQ multiplex PCR assay. TCRdb's version of the immuneACCESS table is confined to in-frame rearrangements and falls short of the full clone set. An unresolved V gene accounts for under half of the shortfall where checked; the remainder is of unknown origin. This sample has some 120,000 clones in its table, and around 93% of those were observed once. Approximately 7.9% of the sample is in the top ten clones. Sample time point, as interpreted from the label and publication: about 28 days (+/-7) after the second vaccine dose. The sample consisted of peripheral blood, taken 28 days after the second AZD1222 dose. These receptors came from an adult who received the AZD1222 COVID-19 vaccine.

The chain joins TRBV27 to TRBJ1-4; D might be TRBD1 (6 bases). Per the germline V gene, CDR1 is MNHEY and CDR2 is SMNVEV (reference sequence). Trimming removed 1 base at V and 5 bases at J, with 11 bases between. The CDR3 length is 15 residues. Here the CDR3 DNA reads TGTGCCAGCAGTTTATATCAGGGGTCAAATGAAAAACTGTTTTTT. Translating it yields CASSLYQGSNEKLFF.

The CDR3 loop is CASSQGGANYNEQFF. The CDR3 coding sequence is TGTGCCAGCAGCCAGGGGGGGGCGAACTACAATGAGCAGTTCTTC. The gene calls are TRBV4-2 and TRBJ2-1, with a tentative D call TRBD2 (7 bases). The V gene's germline CDR1 is LGHNA and CDR2 YNFKEQ. Trimming took 3 bases from V and 3 from J, leaving 12 bases between them. The CDR3 is 15 residues long.

CDR3 loop: CASTGGTVNYEQYF. CDR3 DNA: TGTGCCAGCACCGGAGGGACAGTAAACTACGAGCAGTACTTC. The rearrangement joins TRBV6-5 to TRBJ2-7; D may be TRBD1 (7 bases). The germline CDR1 and CDR2 sequences are MNHEY and SVGAGI. The CDR3 runs 14 residues. V was cut by 7 bases and J by 3 bases, with 16 bases left in between.

The chain uses TRBV19 and TRBJ1-5; 8 nucleotides match TRBD1. CDR1 is LNHDA, CDR2 SQIVND, per germline (reference sequence). Unmatched junction bases numbered 8, after V lost 6 bases and J lost 7 bases. The CDR3 sequence is 14 residues long. This chain's CDR3 is CASRPQGAGQPQHF. The CDR3 nucleotides are TGTGCCAGTAGACCTCAGGGGGCAGGACAGCCCCAGCATTTT.

The V call is TRBV7-9, the J call TRBJ2-5; possible D gene TRBD2, 5 bases. Germline V gene sequence: CDR1 SEHNR, CDR2 FQNEAQ (reference sequence). The CDR3 contains 14 residues. V was cut by 2 bases and J by 0 bases, with 7 bases left in between. The CDR3 DNA follows: TGTGCCAGCAGCTTAACTAGAAACCAAGAGACCCAGTACTTC. Its protein product is CASSLTRNQETQYF.

This chain joins TRBV5-1 and TRBJ1-2, with D perhaps TRBD1 (6 bases). The CDR3 is 16 amino acids. CDR1 is SGHRS, CDR2 YFSETQ, per germline. V was trimmed by 0 bases and J by 2 bases, leaving 14 bases between them. CDR3 in DNA: TGCGCCAGCAGCTTGGCGGACAGCCATGAGAACTATGGCTACACCTTC. Its protein product is CASSLADSHENYGYTF. The full variable domain, with the rest looked up from reference TRBV5-1 and TRBJ1-2, is KAGVTQTPRYLIKTRGQQVTLSCSPISGHRSVSWYQQTPGQGLQFLFEYFSETQRNKGNFPGRFSGRQFSNSRSEMNVSTLELGDSALYLCASSLADSHENYGYTFGSGTRLTVV.

The CDR3 loop is CASSPQPNYGYTF. In DNA form, the CDR3 reads TGTGCCAGCAGCCCACAACCTAACTATGGCTACACCTTC. The V and J genes are TRBV7-9 and TRBJ1-2; D gene ambiguous. Germline V lookup: CDR1 SEHNR, CDR2 FQNEAQ (reference sequence). Trimming shortened V by 5 bases and J by 0 bases, and 7 bases separated the two germline ends. This CDR3 is built from 13 residues.

The gene calls are TRBV5-4 and TRBJ2-3, with TRBD2 as a possible D gene (6 bases). V dropped 7 bases and J dropped 1 base, with 13 bases sitting between them. The CDR3 is 14 residues long. Germline V gene lookup returns CDR1 SGHNT and CDR2 YYREEE (reference sequence). DNA for the CDR3: TGTGCCAGCGAGGGCGGGACTCGCACAGATACGCAGTATTTT. This codes for CASEGGTRTDTQYF.

The chain employs TRBV5-1 and TRBJ1-1, with a weak D call TRBD1 (5 bases). There are 15 residues in the CDR3. Germline CDR1 SGHRS, CDR2 YFSETQ. V lost 2 bases, J lost 4 bases, and 15 bases lay in between. The CDR3 DNA is TGCGCCAGCAGCTTCGTTCCTGGGGGGATCACTGAAGCTTTCTTT. Its protein product is CASSFVPGGITEAFF.

This rearrangement joins TRBV19 to TRBJ1-1, with D possibly TRBD1 on 6 matching bases. Per the germline V gene, CDR1 is LNHDA and CDR2 is SQIVND (reference sequence). V was trimmed by 7 bases and J by 5 bases, leaving 8 bases between them. The CDR3 is 11 residues long. This CDR3 is CASIRGTEAFF. The CDR3 DNA is TGTGCCAGTATTAGGGGGACTGAAGCTTTCTTT.

The CDR3 reads CSGVRRYLNTEAFF. CDR3 DNA sequence: TGCAGCGGGGTACGGCGTTACCTGAACACTGAAGCTTTCTTT. This chain links TRBV29-1 with TRBJ1-1; D not certain. The V end was cut by 7 bases, the J end by 0 bases, with 15 bases between. CDR3 length: 14 amino acids. CDR1 is SQVTM and CDR2 is ANQGSEA in the germline V gene.

This rearrangement joins TRBV27 to TRBJ2-2, with D hard to call. V lost 1 base, J lost 1 base, and 4 bases lay in between. The CDR3 spans 14 residues. The V gene's germline CDR1 is MNHEY and CDR2 SMNVEV (reference sequence). In nucleotides, the CDR3 is TGTGCCAGCAGTTTATGGTTGAACACCGGGGAGCTGTTTTTT. This gives the protein CASSLWLNTGELFF.

The rearrangement uses TRBV3-1 (or the pseudogene TRBV3-2) and TRBJ1-4, with a weak D call TRBD1 (6 bases). Germline loops: CDR1 LGHDT, CDR2 YNNKEL (reference sequence). This CDR3 is built from 17 residues. Deletions cut 2 bases from V and 0 bases from J, with 13 bases between. The CDR3 bases are TGTGCCAGCAGCCAAACCGGGACACCTGCAACTAATGAAAAACTGTTTTTT. Amino acid sequence: CASSQTGTPATNEKLFF.

The chain has TRBV28 and TRBJ1-6, with TRBD1 as a possible D gene (6 bases). Trimming removed 6 bases from V and 0 bases from J, with 15 bases in between. The CDR3 extends over 17 amino acids. Per germline, CDR1 MDHEN and CDR2 SYDVKM. CDR3 sequence reads: CASSLLGASSYNSPLHF. DNA for the CDR3: TGTGCCAGCAGCCTGTTGGGGGCGAGCTCCTATAATTCACCCCTCCACTTT.

The chain couples TRBV20-1 to TRBJ2-3; either TRBD1 or TRBD2 may fit D (5 bases each). Germline V lookup: CDR1 DFQATT, CDR2 SNEGSKA (reference sequence). V was clipped by 3 bases and J by 0 bases, with 13 bases between them. This CDR3 has 15 residues. The DNA for the CDR3 is TGCAGTGCTAGTCGGGGTGGGGCTAGCACAGATACGCAGTATTTT. It translates to CSASRGGASTDTQYF.

The chain couples TRBV7-6 to TRBJ2-7; 13 nucleotides align to TRBD2. J was trimmed by 4 bases and V by 6 bases; bases with no gene match: 9. The CDR3 runs to 16 residues. CDR1 and CDR2 (germline): SGHVS, FNYEAQ. The CDR3 sequence is CASSSYGTSGTYEQYF. DNA for the CDR3: TGTGCCAGCAGTTCATACGGGACTAGCGGGACTTACGAGCAGTACTTC.